The 18 T cell receptor beta chains listed next were all sequenced from one sample in a study of blood T cell repertoires in COVID-19. Generated by immunoSEQ multiplex PCR, the TCRdb table keeps only in-frame clones and is missing some. The sample holds about 250,000 clones, 85% to 90% seen once. Source material: peripheral blood. These receptor sequences come from a woman in her forties who had recovered from COVID-19.

The CDR3 sequence: CATRGVRDYGYTF. The DNA for the CDR3 is TGTGCCACCAGAGGAGTGAGGGACTATGGCTACACCTTC. V gene TRBV24-1 combines with J gene TRBJ1-2, with D unclear. Trimming took 7 bases from V and 3 from J, leaving 11 bases between them. The CDR3 totals 13 residues. CDR1 is KGHDR, CDR2 SFDVKD, per germline.

The chain combines TRBV19 with TRBJ2-7; 9 nucleotides match TRBD1. Germline CDR1 is LNHDA and CDR2 is SQIVND (reference sequence). Trimming at V came to 4 bases and at J to 5 bases, leaving 6 bases not matched to a gene. The CDR3 runs to 14 residues. Here the CDR3 DNA reads TGTGCCAGTAGTAGGGGACAGGGAACCCACGAGCAGTACTTC. It encodes CASSRGQGTHEQYF.

This chain connects TRBV5-1 to TRBJ2-5, with 7 bases matching TRBD2. This CDR3 has 15 amino acids. Trimming cost V 0 bases and J 2 bases; bases outside gene matches: 4. Per the germline V gene, CDR1 is SGHRS and CDR2 is YFSETQ. The CDR3 is CASSLESSGQETQYF. The CDR3 coding sequence is TGCGCCAGCAGCTTGGAGTCTAGCGGACAAGAGACCCAGTACTTC.

The chain uses TRBV6-2 or TRBV6-3 and TRBJ1-2, with D possibly matching TRBD1 (6 bases). This CDR3 contains 15 residues. Germline V CDR1 and CDR2: MNHEY, SVGEGT. V lost 0 bases and J lost 1, with 9 bases in between. The chain's CDR3 is CASSYSGTSNYGYTF. The DNA for the CDR3 is TGTGCCAGCAGTTACTCGGGGACAAGTAACTATGGCTACACCTTC.

This chain links TRBV7-7 with TRBJ2-5, with D uncertain. There are 14 residues in the CDR3. V gave up 3 bases and J gave up 2 bases, with 10 bases separating them. Germline V gives CDR1 SSHAT, CDR2 FNYEAQ (reference sequence). In nucleotides, the CDR3 is TGTGCCAGCAGCTTTTTTCCGGAGCAAGAGACCCAGTACTTC. Translation gives CASSFFPEQETQYF. Using reference TRBV7-7 and TRBJ2-5 for the parts outside the CDR3, the full variable domain is GAGVSQSPRYKVTKRGQDVTLRCDPISSHATLYWYQQALGQGPEFLTYFNYEAQPDKSGLPSDRFSAERPEGSISTLTIQRTEQRDSAMYRCASSFFPEQETQYFGPGTRLLVL.

J is TRBJ2-3 and V is TRBV19, with TRBD1 identical over 9 bases. V lost 0 bases, J lost 3 bases, and 4 bases stayed unmatched. CDR1 and CDR2 from the germline V gene are LNHDA and SQIVND (reference sequence). This CDR3 is 16 amino acids long. The CDR3 sequence: CASSIEQGARTDTQYF. The CDR3 DNA is TGTGCCAGTAGTATAGAACAGGGGGCGCGGACAGATACGCAGTATTTT.

The V call is TRBV12-5, the J call TRBJ1-4; tentatively, D is TRBD1 (6 bases). The germline CDR1 and CDR2 sequences are LGHNT and FRNRAP. The ends were cut back, 1 base at V and 8 bases at J, with 11 bases in the middle. This CDR3 is built from 14 residues. Here the CDR3 reads CASGLGTEGEKLFF. As DNA, the CDR3 is TGTGCTAGTGGTTTGGGGACAGAGGGCGAAAAACTGTTTTTT. The whole variable domain, remainder taken from reference TRBV12-5 and TRBJ1-4, is DARVTQTPRHKVTEMGQEVTMRCQPILGHNTVFWYRQTMMQGLELLAYFRNRAPLDDSGMPKDRFSAEMPDATLATLKIQPSEPRDSAVYFCASGLGTEGEKLFFGSGTQLSVL.

The rearrangement uses TRBV7-7 and TRBJ2-2; no reliable D call. CDR1 is SSHAT and CDR2 is FNYEAQ in the germline V gene (reference sequence). The length of the CDR3 is 16 residues. V gave up 5 bases and J gave up 0 bases, with 13 bases separating them. The CDR3 sequence: CASSPGTVSNTGELFF. As DNA, the CDR3 is TGTGCCAGCAGCCCCGGTACCGTGTCGAACACCGGGGAGCTGTTTTTT. The full variable domain, with the rest looked up from reference TRBV7-7 and TRBJ2-2, is GAGVSQSPRYKVTKRGQDVTLRCDPISSHATLYWYQQALGQGPEFLTYFNYEAQPDKSGLPSDRFSAERPEGSISTLTIQRTEQRDSAMYRCASSPGTVSNTGELFFGEGSRLTVL.

The genes are TRBV5-1 and TRBJ2-1; weak D call: TRBD2 (5 bases). The CDR3 has 15 amino acids. Germline CDR1 is SGHRS and CDR2 is YFSETQ. The V gene lost 4 bases and the J gene lost 8 bases, with 19 bases spanning the gap. The chain's CDR3 is CASSLWEFVHDEQFF. As DNA, the CDR3 is TGCGCCAGCAGCCTCTGGGAGTTCGTACACGATGAGCAGTTCTTC.

The chain recombines TRBV27 with TRBJ2-4; 10 nucleotides align to TRBD1. Per the germline V gene, CDR1 is MNHEY and CDR2 is SMNVEV (reference sequence). The CDR3 runs 18 residues. V gave up 1 base and J gave up 0 bases; unmatched junction bases: 6. The CDR3 nucleotides are TGTGCCAGCAGTTTATTCGGACAGGGGGGCCTAGCCAAAAACATTCAGTACTTC. This sequence encodes CASSLFGQGGLAKNIQYF.

This clone appeared a single time. The chain uses TRBV11-3 and TRBJ2-3; D perhaps matches TRBD1 (6 bases). The ends were cut back, 4 bases at V and 1 base at J, with 9 bases in the middle. This CDR3 is built from 14 residues. Germline lookup yields CDR1 SGHNT and CDR2 YENEEA. CDR3 region: CASSSSGGTDTQYF. The CDR3 coding sequence is TGTGCCAGCAGCTCCTCAGGGGGCACAGATACGCAGTATTTT.

This chain joins TRBV19 and TRBJ2-1, with 7 bases fitting TRBD1. Germline V CDR1 and CDR2: LNHDA, SQIVND (reference sequence). V lost 0 bases to trimming and J lost 2 bases; unmatched junction nucleotides: 7. This CDR3 spans 17 amino acids. CDR3 DNA: TGTGCCAGTAGTATAGATAACCGGGACAGCACCTACAATGAGCAGTTCTTC. It translates to CASSIDNRDSTYNEQFF.

V usage is TRBV10-3 and J usage is TRBJ2-7, with a tentative D call TRBD2 (7 bases). V was clipped by 3 bases and J by 0 bases, with 15 bases between them. Looked up from germline, CDR1 is ENHRY and CDR2 is SYGVKD. This CDR3 comprises 16 residues. For the CDR3, the DNA is TGTGCCATCAGTGACCAAGGGGGAGGGAGCTCCTACGAGCAGTACTTC. Protein sequence: CAISDQGGGSSYEQYF.

The chain combines TRBV6-5 with TRBJ2-2; D not resolved. Germline V gives CDR1 MNHEY, CDR2 SVGAGI. This CDR3 spans 13 amino acids. Trimming removed 9 bases from V and 9 bases from J, with 17 bases in between. The CDR3 bases are TGTGCCAGTACTGTCCCCTCTCTCCGGGAGCTGTTTTTT. Its translation: CASTVPSLRELFF.

This sequence joins TRBV7-2 and TRBJ2-7; TRBD1 might be the D (6 bases). The V end was cut by 1 base, the J end by 1 base, with 11 bases between. Germline CDR1 is SGHTA and CDR2 is FQGNSA. This CDR3 region has 15 residues. The CDR3 loop is CASSLGGTPSYEQYF. Here the CDR3 DNA reads TGTGCCAGCAGCTTAGGGGGGACACCTTCCTACGAGCAGTACTTC.

The genes are TRBV15 and TRBJ2-5, with 10 bases that match TRBD2. J lost 6 bases, V lost 1 base, and 8 bases had no gene match. Germline CDR1 is LNHNV and CDR2 is YYDKDF (reference sequence). The CDR3 covers 16 residues. DNA for the CDR3: TGTGCCACCAGCAGAGTTGGTAGCGGGGGGTCACAGACCCAGTACTTC. Protein sequence: CATSRVGSGGSQTQYF.

V and J are TRBV28 and TRBJ1-5; no clear D. Germline values: CDR1 MDHEN, CDR2 SYDVKM. This CDR3 region has 13 residues. Trimming pared 6 bases from V and 6 bases from J, leaving 12 bases between. CDR3 nucleotides: TGTGCCAGCAGACTGAGTAGTCGTCAGCCCCAGCATTTT. It encodes CASRLSSRQPQHF.

This chain connects TRBV6-5 to TRBJ2-7, with D possibly TRBD1 on 6 matching bases. The germline CDR1 and CDR2 sequences are MNHEY and SVGAGI. The CDR3 sequence is 13 residues long. The germline V and J ends were trimmed by 6 bases and 4 bases, with 13 bases remaining between them. This CDR3 reads CASSQRQEYEQYF. CDR3 bases: TGTGCCAGCAGCCAACGACAGGAGTACGAGCAGTACTTC.